This T cell receptor beta chain derives from a study of PD-1 blockade in classical Hodgkin lymphoma. Regarding this clone: As yet, its antigen is unknown.

The repertoire was sequenced with immunoSEQ multiplex PCR; TCRdb's copy has only in-frame clones and lacks some. The repertoire holds about 22,000 clones, with approximately 74% as singletons. Every patient was affected by relapse after autologous stem cell transplantation, while exposure to brentuximab vedotin was not uniform. Whole-study findings and limits: Healthy donors reportedly exceeded newly diagnosed patients in baseline TCR diversity. Patients starting nivolumab under 1 year after ASCT were excluded.

CDR3 size: 15 residues. The V gene lost 4 bases and the J gene lost 3 bases, with 16 bases spanning the gap. Germline values: CDR1 SGHNT, CDR2 YENEEA. V gene TRBV11-3 combines with J gene TRBJ2-7; D might be TRBD1 or TRBD2, each matching 5 bases. This specimen was peripheral blood mononuclear cells (PBMCs), taken at baseline. The sequence came from a human donor with classical Hodgkin lymphoma. CDR3 loop: CASSSGRGQGYEQYF. Written as DNA, the CDR3 is TGTGCCAGCAGCTCAGGTCGGGGCCAGGGCTACGAGCAGTACTTC.